Presented here are 26 T cell receptor beta chains from one specimen sequenced in a study of type 1 and type 2 diabetes patients. PCR was run on genomic DNA. Amplification of the beta chain CDR3 used 30 forward and 13 reverse multiplex primers. From the multiplex PCR reads, TCRdb called clonotypes with MiXCR, one entry per CDR3 protein. The sample contains approximately 260,000 distinct CDR3 sequences, around 47% of which appear only once. The source material was peripheral blood mononuclear cells (PBMCs). The source of these receptors is a man aged 18 to 30 with type 2 diabetes.

In this sample, this clonotype turned up a few times. This chain links TRBV28 with TRBJ2-5; 10 positions agree with TRBD2. The CDR3 is 17 amino acids. Germline trimming cut 7 bases from V and 3 bases from J; bases unmatched to any gene: 14. CDR1 is MDHEN and CDR2 is SYDVKM in the germline V gene. The CDR3: CASKGRNYGLAEETQYF. CDR3 nucleotides: TGTGCCAGCAAAGGTCGGAATTACGGACTAGCGGAAGAGACCCAGTACTTC.

As for this clonotype: Germline is not matched at one junction end, which may reflect a read error. The J gene is TRBJ2-7, the V gene TRBV10-1; D tentatively reads TRBD1 or TRBD2 (5 bases each). The CDR3 runs to 15 residues. CDR1 is WNHNN and CDR2 is SYGVQD in the germline V gene (reference sequence). CDR3 residues: CASSLGDVGTYEQYF. In DNA, the CDR3 is TGTGCCAGCAGCTTGGGGGATGTCGGGACCTACGAGCAGTACTTC.

In its sample, this clonotype was seen a few times. The CDR3 nucleotides are TGCGCCAGCACAGGGGGGCGCACAGATACGCAGTATTTT. This translates into CASTGGRTDTQYF. This sequence joins TRBV10-2 and TRBJ2-3; weak D call: TRBD1 (7 bases). Germline V gene data show CDR1 as WSHSY and CDR2 as SAAADI. The CDR3 loop spans 13 amino acids. V was trimmed by 7 bases and J by 1 base, leaving 9 bases between them.

This clonotype was seen more than once but under ten times. The rearrangement joins TRBV9 to TRBJ2-7, with 10 bases lining up with TRBD2. The CDR3 sequence is 14 residues long. Trimming removed 0 bases from V and 3 bases from J; junction bases left unmatched: 0. Germline V lookup: CDR1 SGDLS, CDR2 YYNGEE. CDR3: CASSVASGSYEQYF. The CDR3 DNA sequence: TGTGCCAGCAGCGTAGCTAGCGGGAGCTACGAGCAGTACTTC. The complete variable domain, with remaining parts taken from reference TRBV9 and TRBJ2-7, reads DSGVTQTPKHLITATGQRVTLRCSPRSGDLSVYWYQQSLDQGLQFLIQYYNGEERAKGNILERFSAQQFPDLHSELNLSSLELGDSALYFCASSVASGSYEQYFGPGTRLTVT.

The gene calls are TRBV28 and TRBJ1-1; D is perhaps TRBD1 (5 bases). V shed 6 bases and J shed 1 base, with 18 bases lying between them. The CDR3 covers 16 residues. In germline, CDR1 is MDHEN, CDR2 SYDVKM. CDR3 in DNA: TGTGCCAGCAGGACACAGGTTGGTAAAGGGAACACTGAAGCTTTCTTT. Residues: CASRTQVGKGNTEAFF.

V is TRBV11-2 and J is TRBJ1-1; D not resolved. Deletions cut 5 bases from V and 11 bases from J, with 15 bases between. The CDR3 totals 12 residues. The germline CDR1 and CDR2 sequences are SGHAT and FQNNGV. The CDR3 DNA follows: TGTGCCAGCAGCGCGGCGACGACGTTGGCTTTCTTT. The encoded protein is CASSAATTLAFF.

This clonotype has only a few counts. The chain has TRBV27 and TRBJ1-4, with no clear D. This CDR3 spans 12 amino acids. Germline-derived CDR1 and CDR2 are MNHEY and SMNVEV (reference sequence). The ends were cut back, 6 bases at V and 5 bases at J, with 7 bases in the middle. CDR3 protein: CASRFRNEKLFF. The CDR3 region has the DNA TGTGCCAGCAGGTTCAGGAATGAAAAACTGTTTTTT. Using reference TRBV27 and TRBJ1-4 for the parts outside the CDR3, the full variable domain is EAQVTQNPRYLITVTGKKLTVTCSQNMNHEYMSWYRQDPGLGLRQIYYSMNVEVTDKGDVPEGYKVSRKEKRNFPLILESPSPNQTSLYFCASRFRNEKLFFGSGTQLSVL.

This clonotype was seen more than once but under ten times. The rearrangement joins TRBV14 to TRBJ2-2, with D perhaps TRBD1 or TRBD2 (5 bases each). The ends were cut back, 10 bases at V and 0 bases at J, with 12 bases in the middle. Looked up from germline, CDR1 is SGHDN and CDR2 is FVKESK. This CDR3 is 14 amino acids long. The CDR3 nucleotides read TGTGCCACCTGGGACCTCACGAACACCGGGGAGCTGTTTTTT. Its translation is CATWDLTNTGELFF.

Details on this clonotype: An end of the junction does not agree with germline; a read error may underlie this. The V call is TRBV7-9, the J call TRBJ1-2; D not resolved. The CDR3 sequence is 12 residues long. From germline, CDR1 is SEHNR and CDR2 FQNEAQ (reference sequence). This CDR3 is CASSQDLLGYTF. For the CDR3, the DNA is TGCGCCAGCAGCCAAGATCTTCTTGGCTACACCTTC.

For the CDR3, the DNA is TGTGCCAGCAGTTTTCCTCTAGCGCGGGAGCTACTATACACCGGGGAGCTGTTTTTT. Translation: CASSFPLARELLYTGELFF. The V call is TRBV27, the J call TRBJ2-2, with 7 nucleotides matching TRBD2. V lost 3 bases and J lost 3; bases outside the gene matches: 16. The CDR3 covers 19 residues. Germline V gives CDR1 MNHEY, CDR2 SMNVEV (reference sequence).

V gene TRBV9 combines with J gene TRBJ1-1; D is undetermined. The CDR3 loop spans 15 amino acids. The V end lost 0 bases, the J end lost 0 bases, and 9 bases lay between the germline ends. Germline loops: CDR1 SGDLS, CDR2 YYNGEE. The CDR3, as DNA: TGTGCCAGCAGCGTAGGGGTGACTTTGAACACTGAAGCTTTCTTT. Its translation is CASSVGVTLNTEAFF.

Only a few counts were recorded for this clonotype. The J gene is TRBJ2-2, the V gene TRBV7-8, with 9 nucleotides matching TRBD2. V shed 5 bases and J 6 bases; nucleotides not matched to a gene: 7. Germline loops: CDR1 SGHVS, CDR2 FQNEAQ. This CDR3 is built from 15 residues. This chain's CDR3 is CASSPGTSLAGELFF. The CDR3 bases are TGTGCCAGCAGCCCCGGGACTAGCCTCGCCGGGGAGCTGTTTTTT.

This clonotype turned up a few times. The CDR3 region has the DNA TGTGCCTGGAGTGTGGACGGTGGATACTATGGCTACACCTTC. Translating gives CAWSVDGGYYGYTF. This sequence joins TRBV30 and TRBJ1-2; D remains unclear. The germline V and J ends were trimmed by 0 bases and 3 bases, with 11 bases remaining between them. Germline CDR1 and CDR2: GTSNPN and SVGIG (reference sequence). This CDR3 region has 14 residues.

This clonotype was counted a few times. The V call is TRBV7-3, the J call TRBJ2-5, with D perhaps matching TRBD2 (5 bases). Trimming took 6 bases from V and 2 from J, leaving 13 bases between them. This CDR3 is 14 amino acids long. Germline lookup yields CDR1 SGHTA and CDR2 FQGTGA. The CDR3 DNA is TGTGCCAGCAGTGGCGGGCGGCCTCAAGAGACCCAGTACTTC. This sequence encodes CASSGGRPQETQYF.

This chain uses TRBV5-1 with TRBJ1-1; D possibly corresponds to TRBD1 (5 bases). This CDR3 is built from 15 residues. V lost 2 bases and J 5 bases, leaving 16 bases between the germline ends. Germline values: CDR1 SGHRS, CDR2 YFSETQ. As DNA, the CDR3 is TGCGCCAGCAGCTTAAGACAGTCCGGAGCGACTGAAGCTTTCTTT. Protein sequence: CASSLRQSGATEAFF.

The chain employs TRBV10-1 and TRBJ2-5; D is uncertain. Germline CDR1 reads WNHNN; CDR2 reads SYGVQD (reference sequence). V gave up 9 bases and J gave up 0 bases, with 14 bases separating them. This CDR3 comprises 14 residues. The CDR3 DNA reads TGCGCCAGTCAACTAAGCAGGTACCAAGAGACCCAGTACTTC. Translating it yields CASQLSRYQETQYF.

This clonotype has more than one count but fewer than ten. This chain uses TRBV27 with TRBJ2-6; D is undetermined. Trimming stripped 9 bases from V and 0 bases from J, with 3 bases between. Germline V lookup: CDR1 MNHEY, CDR2 SMNVEV (reference sequence). CDR3 size: 12 residues. CDR3 loop: CASGSGANVLTF. As DNA, the CDR3 is TGTGCCAGTGGCTCTGGGGCCAACGTCCTGACTTTC.

The chain employs TRBV6-5 and TRBJ1-1; the match to TRBD1 covers 8 bases. This CDR3 region has 15 residues. Losses at the gene ends were 6 bases for V and 5 bases for J; bases not matched to a gene: 11. In germline, CDR1 is MNHEY, CDR2 SVGAGI. The CDR3 DNA reads TGTGCCAGCAGCGGCCTAAGGACAGGGCGGACTGAAGCTTTCTTT. This gives the protein CASSGLRTGRTEAFF.

This chain links TRBV19 with TRBJ1-2, with TRBD1 matching over 8 bases. Trimming cost V 9 bases and J 8 bases; bases outside gene matches: 14. The CDR3 is 14 amino acids. CDR1 LNHDA and CDR2 SQIVND come from the germline V gene (reference sequence). The CDR3 DNA sequence: TGTGCCAGCACTAGACAGGGGACGAGATTGGGCTACACCTTC. Residues: CASTRQGTRLGYTF.

This clonotype occurred a few times. The rearrangement joins TRBV2 to TRBJ2-2; 8 bases match TRBD1. With V trimmed by 6 bases and J by 6 bases, 9 bases remained unmatched. The CDR3 covers 15 residues. CDR1 and CDR2 (germline): SNHLY, FYNNEI. The CDR3 sequence is CASSVGQVSSGELFF. The CDR3 DNA follows: TGTGCCAGCAGCGTGGGACAGGTCTCCTCCGGGGAGCTGTTTTTT.

Comment on this clonotype: A much larger clone lies a single base off, so this may be a read error. The rearrangement joins TRBV30 to TRBJ2-6, with D uncertain. The CDR3 sequence is 12 residues long. Germline assignment: CDR1 GTSNPN and CDR2 SVGIG (reference sequence). V shed 5 bases and J shed 4 bases, with 6 bases lying between them. In DNA, the CDR3 is TGTGCCTGGGGTACGGGGGCCAACGTCCTGACTTTC. The encoded protein is CAWGTGANVLTF.

V usage is TRBV19 and J usage is TRBJ1-1; D ambiguous. Looked up from germline, CDR1 is LNHDA and CDR2 is SQIVND (reference sequence). The V gene lost 6 bases and the J gene lost 5 bases, with 22 bases spanning the gap. The CDR3 is 16 amino acids. The DNA for the CDR3 is TGTGCCAGTAGCCAATCCCTACGGGAGTGGGAGACTGAAGCTTTCTTT. Translated: CASSQSLREWETEAFF.

This sequence joins TRBV10-3 and TRBJ1-5, with 8 bases lining up with TRBD1. Trimming removed 2 bases from V and 5 bases from J; junction bases left unmatched: 26. In germline, CDR1 is ENHRY, CDR2 SYGVKD. The CDR3 runs to 22 residues. CDR3 sequence (DNA): TGTGCCATCAGTGAGCGTTGGATTGCGGCGACAGGGGATACCACTCCGGATCAGCCCCAGCATTTT. This translates into CAISERWIAATGDTTPDQPQHF.

V gene TRBV7-2 combines with J gene TRBJ2-1; D call uncertain. CDR3 size: 15 residues. Germline V gene sequence: CDR1 SGHTA, CDR2 FQGNSA. V was trimmed by 1 base and J by 2 bases, leaving 9 bases between them. The CDR3 reads CASSLGLGPYNEQFF. CDR3 nucleotide sequence: TGTGCCAGCAGCTTAGGGCTAGGTCCCTACAATGAGCAGTTCTTC.

As for this clonotype: A clone one base away is much larger, so this may be a read error. Because the CDR3 is missing its conserved closing phenylalanine or tryptophan, this is likely a read error. The chain combines TRBV2 with TRBJ2-5; weak D call: TRBD2 (6 bases). The CDR3 loop spans 13 amino acids. Germline V gene data show CDR1 as SNHLY and CDR2 as FYNNEI. V gave up 5 bases and J gave up 1 base, with 8 bases separating them. CDR3 in amino acids: CASSYGGQETQYS. For the CDR3, the DNA is TGTGCCAGCAGTTACGGGGGCCAAGAGACCCAGTACTCC.

The chain joins TRBV2 to TRBJ2-2, with D perhaps TRBD2 (6 bases). Per germline, CDR1 SNHLY and CDR2 FYNNEI. Trimming took off 8 bases at V and 6 bases at J, with 19 bases between the two ends. The CDR3 contains 15 residues. For the CDR3, the DNA is TGTGCCAGCTACCCCGGCGGATGGGGGGCCGGGGAGCTGTTTTTT. Residues: CASYPGGWGAGELFF.